These 30 T cell receptor beta chains came from one sample sequenced in a study of blood T cell repertoires in COVID-19. Assay used: immunoSEQ multiplex PCR; TCRdb lists only in-frame clones, some missing. The sample carries roughly 43,000 clones, over 70% recorded once. The sample taken for sequencing was peripheral blood. The receptors were sampled from a woman in her sixties or seventies with acute or convalescent COVID-19.

The V gene is TRBV18, the J gene TRBJ1-6, with 8 nucleotides matching TRBD1. Germline CDR1 and CDR2: KGHSH and LQKENI. V lost 3 bases to trimming and J lost 10 bases; unmatched junction nucleotides: 11. The CDR3 loop spans 16 amino acids. CDR3 protein: CASSPSSGQGRSPLHF. The DNA of the CDR3 is TGTGCCAGCTCACCCTCTTCAGGACAGGGTCGATCACCCCTCCACTTT.

V gene TRBV5-8 combines with J gene TRBJ1-6; 7 bases are shared with TRBD1. The V gene's germline CDR1 is SGHTS and CDR2 YDEGEE. The CDR3 extends over 15 amino acids. Trimming cost V 6 bases and J 9 bases; bases outside gene matches: 12. CDR3 region: CASNLEGASGSPLHF. The CDR3 nucleotides are TGTGCCAGCAACCTGGAGGGGGCTTCTGGTTCACCCCTCCACTTT.

The genes are TRBV27 and TRBJ1-5, with unresolved D. V was clipped by 2 bases and J by 6 bases, with 8 bases between them. Germline loops: CDR1 MNHEY, CDR2 SMNVEV (reference sequence). This CDR3 has 13 residues. In nucleotides, the CDR3 is TGTGCCAGCAGTTTAGTAGCCTTTCAGCCCCAGCATTTT. Translating it yields CASSLVAFQPQHF.

The genes are TRBV2 and TRBJ2-7, with 12 bases fitting TRBD2. Trimming at V came to 8 bases and at J to 6 bases, leaving 8 bases not matched to a gene. This CDR3 has 14 residues. Per germline, CDR1 SNHLY and CDR2 FYNNEI. As DNA, the CDR3 is TGTGCCAGCGCCCTAGCGGGGGGGGTAAGCGAGCAGTACTTC. It is translated as CASALAGGVSEQYF.

This clone was counted between two and nine times. The chain carries TRBV10-1 and TRBJ2-7, with 8 bases fitting TRBD1. The germline gives CDR1 WNHNN, CDR2 SYGVQD (reference sequence). V shed 7 bases, J shed 1 base, and the junction held 3 bases outside the gene matches. The CDR3 runs 13 residues. The CDR3 loop reads CASNGQGSYEQYF. CDR3 in DNA: TGCGCCAGCAACGGACAGGGATCCTACGAGCAGTACTTC.

The chain employs TRBV6-5 and TRBJ2-3; perhaps TRBD1 as D (5 bases). Germline CDR1 is MNHEY and CDR2 is SVGAGI. V was pared by 6 bases and J by 0 bases, with 13 bases between. This CDR3 comprises 15 residues. This CDR3 is CASRQDTTSTDTQYF. The CDR3 DNA sequence: TGTGCCAGCAGACAGGACACAACTAGCACAGATACGCAGTATTTT.

The rearrangement links TRBV14 to TRBJ2-1; 7 nucleotides line up with TRBD1. With 0 bases clipped from V and 5 bases from J, the junction kept 22 bases outside the gene matches. Germline V gene data show CDR1 as SGHDN and CDR2 as FVKESK. This CDR3 spans 21 amino acids. CDR3 nucleotide sequence: TGTGCCAGCAGCCAAGACGACGATACCGAGACAGGGTTCGCGACACACAATGAGCAGTTCTTC. It translates to CASSQDDDTETGFATHNEQFF. Variable domain in full (rest from reference TRBV14 and TRBJ2-1): EAGVTQFPSHSVIEKGQTVTLRCDPISGHDNLYWYRRVMGKEIKFLLHFVKESKQDESGMPNNRFLAERTGGTYSTLKVQPAELEDSGVYFCASSQDDDTETGFATHNEQFFGPGTRLTVL.

J is TRBJ2-7 and V is TRBV6-2 or TRBV6-3; 8 bases fit TRBD1. Trimming removed 6 bases from V and 3 bases from J; junction bases left unmatched: 7. The CDR3 runs to 14 residues. Per germline, CDR1 MNHEY and CDR2 SVGEGT. The CDR3 reads CASRPWGQDYEQYF. DNA of the CDR3: TGTGCCAGCAGACCTTGGGGACAGGACTACGAGCAGTACTTC.

The V gene is TRBV4-3, the J gene TRBJ1-5; D is uncertain. Trimming shortened V by 1 base and J by 4 bases, and 8 bases separated the two germline ends. This CDR3 has 14 residues. Germline CDR1 reads LGHNA; CDR2 reads YSLEER. For the CDR3, the DNA is TGCGCCAGCAGCCAAGGTGTCAGAAATCAGCCCCAGCATTTT. It codes for CASSQGVRNQPQHF.

V and J are TRBV5-1 and TRBJ2-1; 13 nucleotides align to TRBD2. J gave up 9 bases and V 3 bases, and 12 bases lay outside the gene matches. The germline gives CDR1 SGHRS, CDR2 YFSETQ. The CDR3 consists of 17 residues. CDR3 sequence: CASSSLTSGGPRAEQFF. The CDR3 region has the DNA TGCGCCAGCAGCTCCTTGACTAGCGGGGGGCCTCGTGCTGAGCAGTTCTTC.

This chain connects TRBV6-2 or TRBV6-3 to TRBJ1-1; TRBD1 matches 8 bases. The CDR3 contains 13 residues. V lost 0 bases and J lost 7; bases outside the gene matches: 1. Looked up from germline, CDR1 is MNHEY and CDR2 is SVGEGT. The CDR3 bases are TGTGCCAGCAGTTACTCAGGGACAGGTGAAGCTTTCTTT. The encoded protein is CASSYSGTGEAFF.

This clone showed up just once. V and J are TRBV6-5 and TRBJ1-2; 8 bases align to TRBD1. The CDR3 is 14 residues long. The trim removed 5 bases at V and 4 bases at J, leaving 6 bases unmatched. Per the germline V gene, CDR1 is MNHEY and CDR2 is SVGAGI. CDR3 in amino acids: CASSPGDRRYGYTF. The CDR3 nucleotides read TGTGCCAGCAGTCCCGGGGACAGGCGCTATGGCTACACCTTC.

This clone came up once. The rearrangement uses TRBV12-5 and TRBJ1-3; no clear D. Trimming took off 6 bases at V and 1 base at J, with 13 bases between the two ends. CDR3 size: 15 residues. Looked up from germline, CDR1 is LGHNT and CDR2 is FRNRAP. CDR3 residues: CASGQLSGSGNTIYF. The CDR3 DNA is TGTGCTAGTGGCCAACTCTCGGGGTCTGGAAACACCATATATTTT.

The chain combines TRBV2 with TRBJ1-2; D is possibly TRBD1 (5 bases). CDR1 is SNHLY, CDR2 FYNNEI, per germline. The germline V and J ends were trimmed by 3 bases and 4 bases, with 12 bases remaining between them. CDR3 length: 14 residues. CDR3 loop: CASSDQQGSYGYTF. CDR3 nucleotides: TGTGCCAGCAGTGATCAGCAGGGCAGCTATGGCTACACCTTC.

The rearrangement uses TRBV2 and TRBJ1-1, with a possible D match to TRBD1 (5 bases). Germline CDR1 is SNHLY and CDR2 is FYNNEI. The V gene lost 6 bases and the J gene lost 7 bases, with 12 bases spanning the gap. The CDR3 sequence is 12 residues long. CDR3 in DNA: TGTGCCAGCAGCTTGGGCGGGGGTGAAGCTTTCTTT. Protein product: CASSLGGGEAFF.

This clone was observed a handful of times. The chain uses TRBV2 and TRBJ2-1, with 11 nucleotides matching TRBD2. The V segment lost 7 bases and the J segment 9 bases; nucleotides outside the gene matches: 11. Germline V gene sequence: CDR1 SNHLY, CDR2 FYNNEI. This CDR3 is built from 15 residues. CDR3 loop: CASKILAGEGGEQFF. DNA of the CDR3: TGTGCCAGCAAGATACTAGCGGGGGAAGGTGGTGAGCAGTTCTTC. Drawing the rest from reference TRBV2 and TRBJ2-1, the complete variable domain is EPEVTQTPSHQVTQMGQEVILRCVPISNHLYFYWYRQILGQKVEFLVSFYNNEISEKSEIFDDQFSVERPDGSNFTLKIRSTKLEDSAMYFCASKILAGEGGEQFFGPGTRLTVL.

This clone was counted between two and nine times. The chain is built from TRBV6-2 or TRBV6-3 and TRBJ2-2; D remains ambiguous. Trimming pared 6 bases from V and 5 bases from J, leaving 16 bases between. Germline V gene data show CDR1 as MNHEY and CDR2 as SVGEGT. This CDR3 comprises 15 residues. For the CDR3, the DNA is TGTGCCAGCAGCGGTCTCACGAACTGGACCGGGGAGCTGTTTTTT. As protein: CASSGLTNWTGELFF.

The rearrangement joins TRBV6-2 or TRBV6-3 to TRBJ1-2; 10 bases map to TRBD1. CDR1 MNHEY and CDR2 SVGEGT come from the germline V gene. V was pared by 4 bases and J by 4 bases, with 6 bases of the junction left unmatched. This CDR3 is 15 amino acids long. The DNA for the CDR3 is TGTGCCAGCAGTTCACGGGACAGGGGTGTCTATGGCTACACCTTC. Translation gives CASSSRDRGVYGYTF.

The chain is built from TRBV27 and TRBJ2-7; 10 bases align to TRBD2. This CDR3 comprises 15 residues. Trimming cost V 4 bases and J 3 bases; bases outside gene matches: 6. Germline V CDR1 and CDR2: MNHEY, SMNVEV (reference sequence). The CDR3 loop reads CASSSQRGGLYEQYF. CDR3 coding DNA: TGTGCCAGCAGTTCTCAGCGGGGGGGTCTCTACGAGCAGTACTTC.

This clone occurred once. The chain combines TRBV30 with TRBJ1-2, with 11 nucleotides matching TRBD1. CDR1 and CDR2 from the germline V gene are GTSNPN and SVGIG (reference sequence). V lost 0 bases, J lost 8 bases, and 5 bases stayed unmatched. The CDR3 covers 14 residues. In DNA, the CDR3 is TGTGCCTGGAGTGTCGGACAGGGGGCGACGGGCTACACCTTC. Its protein is CAWSVGQGATGYTF.

The V call is TRBV6-6, the J call TRBJ1-1; D is undetermined. Germline loops: CDR1 MNHNY, CDR2 SVGAGI (reference sequence). V gave up 6 bases and J gave up 0 bases, with 14 bases separating them. The CDR3 sequence is 15 residues long. The CDR3 here is CASRTPPTVNTEAFF. DNA for the CDR3: TGTGCCAGCAGAACCCCCCCTACGGTGAACACTGAAGCTTTCTTT.

The V and J genes are TRBV11-1 and TRBJ1-4; 8 nucleotides line up with TRBD1. V lost 5 bases and J lost 5; bases outside the gene matches: 1. From germline, CDR1 is SGHAT and CDR2 FQDESV (reference sequence). The CDR3 runs to 13 residues. Written as DNA, the CDR3 is TGTGCCAGCAGCCGGGACAGGAATGAAAAACTGTTTTTT. Its protein is CASSRDRNEKLFF.

The V call is TRBV3-1 (or the pseudogene TRBV3-2), the J call TRBJ1-3; D may be TRBD1 (5 bases). V shed 4 bases and J shed 0 bases, with 19 bases lying between them. This CDR3 is 18 amino acids long. Germline V gene sequence: CDR1 LGHDT, CDR2 YNNKEL (reference sequence). CDR3 coding DNA: TGTGCCAGCAGCCTCGGTAGGGGCAGGGCAAGCTCTGGAAACACCATATATTTT. This gives the protein CASSLGRGRASSGNTIYF.

The J gene is TRBJ2-5, the V gene TRBV5-4; no reliable D call. This CDR3 spans 14 amino acids. Trimming shortened V by 3 bases and J by 5 bases, and 14 bases separated the two germline ends. Germline-derived CDR1 and CDR2 are SGHNT and YYREEE (reference sequence). This CDR3 reads CASSSSLSLETQYF. In DNA, the CDR3 is TGTGCCAGCAGCTCGTCCCTTAGTCTGGAGACCCAGTACTTC.

The CDR3 here is CASSLGQGQKLFF. Here the CDR3 DNA reads TGCGCCAGCAGCTTGGGACAGGGACAAAAACTGTTTTTT. The V call is TRBV5-1, the J call TRBJ1-4, with TRBD1 matching over 7 bases. The CDR3 consists of 13 residues. CDR1 is SGHRS and CDR2 is YFSETQ in the germline V gene. Trimming at V came to 0 bases and at J to 9 bases, leaving 2 bases not matched to a gene.

The chain joins TRBV27 to TRBJ2-2, with D maybe TRBD2 (6 bases). This CDR3 is built from 13 residues. V lost 6 bases to trimming and J lost 7 bases, with 12 bases between them. Germline values: CDR1 MNHEY, CDR2 SMNVEV (reference sequence). The CDR3 DNA follows: TGTGCCAGCAGCCAGGGAGGTCGCGGGGAGCTGTTTTTT. It translates to CASSQGGRGELFF.

In this sample, this clone turned up a few times. V usage is TRBV5-1 and J usage is TRBJ1-1, with a weak D call TRBD1 (5 bases). Per germline, CDR1 SGHRS and CDR2 YFSETQ. V shed 4 bases and J shed 5 bases, with 15 bases lying between them. CDR3 length equals 14 residues. The CDR3 region has the DNA TGCGCCAGCAGCATTGCAGACAGCCAAACTGAAGCTTTCTTT. Translation: CASSIADSQTEAFF.

The chain carries TRBV5-1 and TRBJ2-3; D remains unclear. The CDR3 sequence is 14 residues long. CDR1 and CDR2 from the germline V gene are SGHRS and YFSETQ. Trimming shortened V by 0 bases and J by 14 bases, and 19 bases separated the two germline ends. CDR3 DNA: TGCGCCAGCAGCTTGGGTCCTCTCGCCGGCGAGCGGTATTTT. Residues: CASSLGPLAGERYF.

The chain is built from TRBV2 and TRBJ1-6; TRBD1 matches at 7 bases. Germline assignment: CDR1 SNHLY and CDR2 FYNNEI. With 4 bases clipped from V and 1 base from J, the junction kept 7 bases outside the gene matches. The CDR3 runs to 17 residues. The CDR3 reads CASSVSQGGSYNSPLHF. CDR3 nucleotides: TGTGCCAGCAGTGTTTCTCAGGGGGGTTCCTATAATTCACCCCTCCACTTT.

In its sample, this clone was seen a few times. This sequence joins TRBV5-1 and TRBJ2-7; possible D gene TRBD1, 5 bases. V gave up 1 base and J gave up 6 bases, with 14 bases separating them. Germline V gives CDR1 SGHRS, CDR2 YFSETQ. This CDR3 is built from 14 residues. CDR3 protein: CASSLSLAGLEQYF. The CDR3, as DNA: TGCGCCAGCAGCTTGTCTCTTGCAGGGCTCGAGCAGTACTTC.